Listed below are T cell receptor beta chains from one sample, sequenced in a study of T cell responses to AZD1222 COVID-19 vaccine. TCRdb's table, derived via immunoSEQ multiplex PCR, lists solely in-frame clones and lacks some. The sample contains 130,000 or so clones, roughly 91% of which appear only once. The sequenced sample was peripheral blood, obtained on day 0 of AZD1222 vaccination. Every receptor here comes from an adult in good health. Both conserved end residues are trimmed from each CDR3.

CDR3 protein	V gene	J gene
ASNGATSVEQY	TRBV6-6	TRBJ2-7
ASSQQVQGAQH	TRBV3-1/TRBV3-2	TRBJ1-5
ASSLESRGSGTQY	TRBV5-6	TRBJ2-5
AISEGSLSGNTIY	TRBV10-3	TRBJ1-3
ASSAGTVGNTEAF	TRBV5-1	TRBJ1-1
ASSPAWGSPNYEQY	TRBV18	TRBJ2-7
ASGLTGSGNTIY	TRBV12-5	TRBJ1-3
ASSYYNRANSPLH	TRBV6-5	TRBJ1-6
ASSLVPDPPSYEQF	TRBV7-2	TRBJ2-1
ASSSSGGYEQY	TRBV7-2	TRBJ2-7
ASSGWTGSSTDTQY	TRBV9	TRBJ2-3
ASSALAGPNYEQY	TRBV9	TRBJ2-7
ASSQGTEAF	TRBV3-1/TRBV3-2	TRBJ1-1
ASSLDGYTDTQY	TRBV11-2	TRBJ2-3
ASSPVEINEQF	TRBV7-2	TRBJ2-1
ASSLSPGTGDGDTQY	TRBV27	TRBJ2-3
ASSLDGGAGQPQH	TRBV5-1	TRBJ1-5
ASSEARASYGYT	TRBV3-1/TRBV3-2	TRBJ1-2
AADRDTEAF	TRBV30	TRBJ1-1
ASSSMGNTEAF	TRBV7-6	TRBJ1-1
ASSDAGTSNSPLH	TRBV2	TRBJ1-6
ASSDDSYTEAF	TRBV6-4	TRBJ1-1
ASSPRTFSSGSGETQY	TRBV7-9	TRBJ2-5
ASSPGQMNTEAF	TRBV11-2	TRBJ1-1
ASSLVYGLSNEQY	TRBV5-6	TRBJ2-7
SVEDRGGSYNEQF	TRBV29-1	TRBJ2-1
ASSRGQSTEAF	TRBV7-9	TRBJ1-1
ASSQGLADPYEQY	TRBV4-2	TRBJ2-7
ASSPGLAGRGEQF	TRBV7-2	TRBJ2-1
STRESGNTEAF	TRBV29-1	TRBJ1-1
AISGDHGYT	TRBV10-3	TRBJ1-2
ASSSPGLAGAPDTQY	TRBV27	TRBJ2-3
ASSPVAGGNTDTQY	TRBV18	TRBJ2-3
ASSRWTGRGNTIY	TRBV5-6	TRBJ1-3
ASSPDYSYEQY	TRBV18	TRBJ2-7
SVASGAEEKLF	TRBV29-1	TRBJ1-4
ASSIRGADTQY	TRBV12-3/TRBV12-4	TRBJ2-3
ASSSRDLNSPLH	TRBV11-1	TRBJ1-6
ASSLKPRREGYEQY	TRBV14	TRBJ2-7
ASSQNSGTASTGTQY	TRBV4-1	TRBJ2-3
ASEGGKAYGYT	TRBV6-5	TRBJ1-2
ATSIGQGVTYEQY	TRBV15	TRBJ2-7
ASSPDRAYEQY	TRBV3-1/TRBV3-2	TRBJ2-7
ASRPTGSIGYT	TRBV27	TRBJ1-2
ASSGRDGDTGELF	TRBV4-1	TRBJ2-2
ASSPLSGGAGETQY	TRBV3-1/TRBV3-2	TRBJ2-5
SVIYTDGYT	TRBV29-1	TRBJ1-2
ASSGMGRGRNTIY	TRBV7-2	TRBJ1-3
ASSSNRGGTEAF	TRBV9	TRBJ1-1
ASSWGPSGTNTGELF	TRBV5-1	TRBJ2-2
AWSARTHTTQY	TRBV30	TRBJ2-5
AWSGWTSGSDYEQY	TRBV30	TRBJ2-7
ASSQDRARGDREAF	TRBV4-2	TRBJ1-1
ASSPLAGGASEQF	TRBV6-2/TRBV6-3	TRBJ2-1
ASSLKQGRGTDTQY	TRBV19	TRBJ2-3